One and the same sample provided the 29 T cell receptor beta chains below, sequenced in a study of T cells in Graves' hyperthyroidism and ophthalmopathy (dated by TCRdb to the late 2010s). Libraries were built with multiplex PCR. Sequencing relied on an Illumina HiSeq 2000. TCR beta CDR3 regions were amplified from RNA transcripts. For the first round of RT-PCR on the TCR CDR3, the HTBI primer set was used together with the Qiagen OneStep RT-PCR kit. TCRdb reanalyzed the raw reads on its own, using fastp at Q25 for trimming and MiXCR for clone calling, and kept in-frame beta chains. Every CDR3 protein is listed once, alongside the most common genes and DNA of its rows. The sample table contains over 350,000 distinct CDR3 sequences; only one count was recorded for roughly 14% of them. In total, the top ten clones hold about 13% of the sample. Sequenced sample: blood. All receptors derive from a man younger than 35 with Graves' ophthalmopathy.

The sample holds many counts of this clonotype. This chain links TRBV27 with TRBJ1-5, with no clear D. Trimming left V 11 bases short and J 4 bases short, with 15 bases between. The length of the CDR3 is 13 residues. Germline V gives CDR1 MNHEY, CDR2 SMNVEV (reference sequence). CDR3 loop: CASGREGNQPQHF. The DNA for the CDR3 is TGTGCCTCCGGCCGGGAAGGAAATCAGCCCCAGCATTTT.

There are a few counts of this clonotype. The V call is TRBV4-1, the J call TRBJ1-5, with unresolved D. The CDR3 consists of 16 residues. V shed 6 bases and J shed 0 bases, with 15 bases lying between them. The germline gives CDR1 MGHRA, CDR2 YSYEKL. As DNA, the CDR3 is TGCGCCAGCAGAACCCAACTGACGGCTAGCAATCAGCCCCAGCATTTT. Translated, it gives CASRTQLTASNQPQHF.

The chain joins TRBV28 to TRBJ1-2, with D perhaps matching TRBD1 (5 bases). CDR1 is MDHEN, CDR2 SYDVKM, per germline. This CDR3 has 16 residues. Trimming cost V 5 bases and J 4 bases, with 20 bases left between them. The CDR3 bases are TGTGCCAGCAGTAGTTTTTTGGGACCAATCGGCTATGGCTACACCTTC. Translating it yields CASSSFLGPIGYGYTF.

At least ten counts were recorded for this clonotype. This chain links TRBV27 with TRBJ2-6; perhaps TRBD2 as D (6 bases). Germline assignment: CDR1 MNHEY and CDR2 SMNVEV (reference sequence). This CDR3 has 15 amino acids. Trimming stripped 3 bases from V and 4 bases from J, with 10 bases between. The DNA of the CDR3 is TGTGCCAGCAGTTTGGAGGGTGCGGGGGCCAACGTCCTGACTTTC. Protein: CASSLEGAGANVLTF.

In its sample, this clonotype was seen many times. The rearrangement uses TRBV10-3 and TRBJ2-7, with 14 bases matching TRBD2. V lost 3 bases and J lost 3; bases outside the gene matches: 4. CDR1 and CDR2 from the germline V gene are ENHRY and SYGVKD. The CDR3 covers 16 residues. The CDR3 region has the DNA TGTGCCATCAGTGATCCGGGACTAGCGGGGGACTACGAGCAGTACTTC. This codes for CAISDPGLAGDYEQYF.

This clonotype was seen repeatedly, ten times or more. The chain uses TRBV10-3 and TRBJ1-5; 11 bases are shared with TRBD1. Trimming cost V 4 bases and J 5 bases; bases outside gene matches: 4. The CDR3 is made up of 15 amino acids. The germline gives CDR1 ENHRY, CDR2 SYGVKD. The chain's CDR3 is CAISAMDRGHQPQHF. In nucleotides, the CDR3 is TGTGCCATCAGTGCAATGGACAGGGGGCATCAGCCCCAGCATTTT.

This clonotype was seen repeatedly, ten times or more. The chain has TRBV5-1 and TRBJ1-1; maybe TRBD1 (5 bases). The CDR3 is 13 amino acids. The V gene's germline CDR1 is SGHRS and CDR2 YFSETQ. Trimming left V 4 bases short and J 3 bases short, with 10 bases between. CDR3 loop: CASSATGDTEAFF. CDR3 nucleotides: TGCGCCAGCAGCGCTACAGGCGACACTGAAGCTTTCTTT.

To note about this clonotype: Relative to the germline gene, one junction end is altered; a read error may explain this. The chain has TRBV7-9 and TRBJ2-2; possibly TRBD1 for D (6 bases). In germline, CDR1 is SEHNR, CDR2 FQNEAQ (reference sequence). This CDR3 has 14 amino acids. This CDR3 is CAGSTDRKTGELFF. The CDR3 nucleotides are TGTGCCGGCAGCACGGACAGAAAAACCGGGGAGCTGTTTTTT.

This clonotype came up many times. The chain links TRBV7-3 to TRBJ2-5; 9 positions match TRBD1. Germline V gives CDR1 SGHTA, CDR2 FQGTGA. CDR3 size: 15 residues. Germline trimming cut 3 bases from V and 5 bases from J; bases unmatched to any gene: 7. The CDR3 protein is CASSFKTGGRETQYF. The DNA for the CDR3 is TGTGCCAGCAGCTTCAAAACAGGGGGCCGGGAGACCCAGTACTTC.

Details on this clonotype: Being one base from a much bigger clone, this may be a read error. This rearrangement joins TRBV29-1 to TRBJ2-7; D is unclear. This CDR3 contains 11 residues. Germline lookup yields CDR1 SQVTM and CDR2 ANQGSEA. Trimming pared 4 bases from V and 6 bases from J, leaving 10 bases between. CDR3 bases: TGCAGCGTTGGGTGGGGTGCCGAGCAGTACTTC. Protein product: CSVGWGAEQYF.

This clonotype occurred many times. CDR3 coding DNA: TGCGCCAGCAGCCAAGATTTCTCGGGGGGGGGCAATGAGCAGTTCTTC. Translating gives CASSQDFSGGGNEQFF. The chain joins TRBV4-1 to TRBJ2-1; 8 bases are a match to TRBD2. V shed 0 bases and J 6 bases; nucleotides not matched to a gene: 7. Germline V gene lookup returns CDR1 MGHRA and CDR2 YSYEKL. This CDR3 spans 16 amino acids.

This clonotype has at least ten counts. The V gene is TRBV27, the J gene TRBJ2-7, with D possibly being TRBD1 or TRBD2 (5 bases each). This CDR3 comprises 18 residues. CDR1 is MNHEY and CDR2 is SMNVEV in the germline V gene (reference sequence). Trimming removed 8 bases from V and 5 bases from J, with 31 bases in between. Written as DNA, the CDR3 is TGTGCCAGCCATGCGATCAGGCCGGGGTGGGAACAAGGGGACGAGCAGTACTTC. Residues: CASHAIRPGWEQGDEQYF.

This clonotype was found many times. This chain joins TRBV7-2 and TRBJ1-5; a possible D gene is TRBD1 (5 bases). The CDR3 runs to 15 residues. CDR1 and CDR2 from the germline V gene are SGHTA and FQGNSA. Trimming shortened V by 5 bases and J by 3 bases, and 14 bases separated the two germline ends. The CDR3 DNA reads as TGTGCCAGCAGCACACGCCGGGACTACAATCAGCCCCAGCATTTT. This encodes CASSTRRDYNQPQHF.

The chain has TRBV30 and TRBJ2-1; no reliable D call. This CDR3 has 11 residues. Germline assignment: CDR1 GTSNPN and CDR2 SVGIG (reference sequence). V was trimmed by 0 bases and J by 9 bases, leaving 6 bases between them. The chain's CDR3 is CAWSVIGEQFF. CDR3 coding DNA: TGTGCCTGGAGTGTAATTGGTGAGCAGTTCTTC.

This clonotype has at least ten counts. The V and J genes are TRBV20-1 and TRBJ2-7, with D perhaps TRBD1 (5 bases). The germline CDR1 and CDR2 sequences are DFQATT and SNEGSKA (reference sequence). The CDR3 has 16 residues. The V end lost 1 base, the J end lost 1 base, and 17 bases lay between the germline ends. CDR3 loop: CSARVTPQGLSYEQYF. CDR3 DNA: TGCAGTGCTAGAGTGACACCCCAGGGTCTATCCTACGAGCAGTACTTC.

The V call is TRBV27, the J call TRBJ1-2, with unresolved D. This CDR3 spans 13 amino acids. Trimming took 6 bases from V and 4 from J, leaving 12 bases between them. CDR1 is MNHEY, CDR2 SMNVEV, per germline (reference sequence). Here the CDR3 reads CASSPTAIYGYTF. In nucleotides, the CDR3 is TGTGCCAGCAGCCCTACAGCGATCTATGGCTACACCTTC.

In regard to this clonotype: A much larger clone differs by one base, so this may be a read error. The rearrangement uses TRBV20-1 and TRBJ2-7; possibly TRBD2 for D (6 bases). This CDR3 comprises 12 residues. Germline V lookup: CDR1 DFQATT, CDR2 SNEGSKA (reference sequence). This chain's CDR3 is CSAPGLQYGQYF. CDR3 coding DNA: TGCAGTGCCCCGGGACTTCAATACGGGCAGTACTTC.

This clonotype was counted many times. The CDR3 sequence is CASSLVRQGEKLFF. In nucleotides, the CDR3 is TGTGCCAGCAGCTTAGTTCGGCAGGGTGAAAAACTGTTTTTT. The V gene is TRBV7-2, the J gene TRBJ1-4, with D possibly being TRBD1 (5 bases). Germline CDR1 and CDR2: SGHTA and FQGNSA. Trimming left V 1 base short and J 7 bases short, with 10 bases between. The CDR3 is made up of 14 amino acids.

This clonotype was counted ten times or more. V and J are TRBV20-1 and TRBJ2-1; D gene uncertain. The CDR3 is made up of 11 amino acids. CDR1 DFQATT and CDR2 SNEGSKA come from the germline V gene (reference sequence). V lost 4 bases, J lost 4 bases, and 5 bases lay in between. DNA for the CDR3: TGCAGTGCTAATACTTACAATGAGCAGTTCTTC. Amino acid sequence: CSANTYNEQFF.

The chain employs TRBV30 and TRBJ1-3; D gene unclear. The germline V gene has CDR1 GTSNPN and CDR2 SVGIG (reference sequence). The CDR3 sequence is 13 residues long. Trimming removed 4 bases at V and 0 bases at J, with 7 bases between. CDR3 nucleotide sequence: TGTGCCTGGAAAAGGTTCTCTGGAAACACCATATATTTT. Translated, it gives CAWKRFSGNTIYF.

This clonotype was seen at least ten times. The rearrangement links TRBV5-1 to TRBJ2-1; perhaps TRBD2 as D (6 bases). The V gene lost 2 bases and the J gene lost 6 bases, with 9 bases spanning the gap. Germline V gene data show CDR1 as SGHRS and CDR2 as YFSETQ. This CDR3 spans 13 amino acids. For the CDR3, the DNA is TGCGCCAGCAGCTTAGACGGGGGCAATGAGCAGTTCTTC. It codes for CASSLDGGNEQFF.

This clonotype was detected many times. The chain has TRBV10-1 and TRBJ2-7; 9 positions agree with TRBD1. The CDR3 has 14 residues. The V gene's germline CDR1 is WNHNN and CDR2 SYGVQD (reference sequence). V was clipped by 6 bases and J by 5 bases; unmatched bases: 8. The CDR3 loop is CASSSGTGWNEQYF. In nucleotides, the CDR3 is TGCGCCAGCAGCTCCGGGACAGGGTGGAACGAGCAGTACTTC.

This clonotype showed up many times. The gene calls are TRBV3-1 and TRBJ1-2; D is undetermined. The CDR3 has 15 residues. Deletions cut 2 bases from V and 1 base from J, with 11 bases between. From germline, CDR1 is LGHDT and CDR2 YNNKEL (reference sequence). The CDR3 reads CASSQYRVHNYGYTF. CDR3 nucleotides: TGTGCCAGCAGCCAATACCGGGTCCATAACTATGGCTACACCTTC.

At least ten counts were recorded for this clonotype. The genes are TRBV11-2 and TRBJ2-7; 8 nucleotides agree with TRBD1. The V gene's germline CDR1 is SGHAT and CDR2 FQNNGV. V was clipped by 5 bases and J by 3 bases; unmatched bases: 9. The CDR3 is made up of 15 amino acids. The CDR3 nucleotides are TGTGCCAGCAGCCCCGGGACAGGCCCCTACTACGAGCAGTACTTC. This codes for CASSPGTGPYYEQYF.

The rearrangement uses TRBV5-1 and TRBJ1-6, with 10 bases that match TRBD1. CDR1 and CDR2 (germline): SGHRS, YFSETQ. The V gene end was trimmed by 0 bases and the J gene end by 9 bases; junction bases not matched to a gene: 3. The CDR3 extends over 15 amino acids. The CDR3, as DNA: TGCGCCAGCAGCTTGGAAGGACAGGGGGTTTCACCCCTCCACTTT. The encoded protein is CASSLEGQGVSPLHF.

The gene calls are TRBV6-1 and TRBJ1-2; D gene unclear. CDR1 and CDR2 from the germline V gene are MNHNS and SASEGT. V lost 6 bases, J lost 2 bases, and 16 bases lay in between. The CDR3 has 15 residues. CDR3 in DNA: TGTGCCAGCAGCCCAACTGGAGAAACGAACTATGGCTACACCTTC. It specifies CASSPTGETNYGYTF.

This clonotype has a count of ten or more. V gene TRBV30 combines with J gene TRBJ2-7; tentatively, D is TRBD1 or TRBD2 (5 bases each). CDR1 and CDR2 (germline): GTSNPN, SVGIG (reference sequence). This CDR3 has 15 residues. V dropped 4 bases and J dropped 3 bases, with 19 bases sitting between them. The CDR3 coding sequence is TGTGCCTGGACCCCGATGAGGGACGGGAACTACGAGCAGTACTTC. Translation gives CAWTPMRDGNYEQYF.

The chain uses TRBV7-9 and TRBJ1-6, with 7 bases that match TRBD1. V lost 5 bases, J lost 9 bases, and 16 bases stayed unmatched. Looked up from germline, CDR1 is SEHNR and CDR2 is FQNEAQ (reference sequence). The CDR3 is made up of 17 amino acids. The CDR3 protein is CASSLFNTGARGSPLHF. CDR3 DNA sequence: TGTGCCAGCAGCCTTTTCAATACAGGGGCCAGGGGTTCACCCCTCCACTTT.

At least ten counts were recorded for this clonotype. The chain couples TRBV4-1 to TRBJ2-7; D not certain. This CDR3 comprises 15 residues. Trimming took 0 bases from V and 2 from J, leaving 11 bases between them. CDR1 is MGHRA and CDR2 is YSYEKL in the germline V gene. CDR3 in amino acids: CASSQESGTTYEQYF. The CDR3 DNA reads as TGCGCCAGCAGCCAAGAGTCCGGCACAACCTACGAGCAGTACTTC.